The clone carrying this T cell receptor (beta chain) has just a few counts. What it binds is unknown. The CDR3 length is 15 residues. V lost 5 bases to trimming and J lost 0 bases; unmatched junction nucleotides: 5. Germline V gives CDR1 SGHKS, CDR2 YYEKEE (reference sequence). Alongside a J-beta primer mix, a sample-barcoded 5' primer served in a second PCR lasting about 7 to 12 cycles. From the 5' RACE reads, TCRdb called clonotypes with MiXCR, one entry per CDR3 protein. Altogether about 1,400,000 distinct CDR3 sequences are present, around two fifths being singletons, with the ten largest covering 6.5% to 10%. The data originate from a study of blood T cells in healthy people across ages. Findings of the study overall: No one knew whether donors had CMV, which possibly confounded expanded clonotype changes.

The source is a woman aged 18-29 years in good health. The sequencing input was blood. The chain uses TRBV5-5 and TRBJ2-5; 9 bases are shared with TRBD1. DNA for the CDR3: TGTGCCAGCAGGGACAGGGGACTGTACCAAGAGACCCAGTACTTC. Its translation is CASRDRGLYQETQYF.